This entry concerns a single T cell receptor beta chain. Generated by immunoSEQ multiplex PCR, the TCRdb table keeps only in-frame clones and is missing some. Altogether tens of thousands of clones are present, 80% to 85% being singletons, with the ten largest covering about 7%. These data are taken from a study of T cell responses to AZD1222 COVID-19 vaccine. Germline CDR1 SQVTM, CDR2 ANQGSEA. V lost 4 bases and J lost 8; bases outside the gene matches: 13. CDR3 size: 15 residues. The source material was peripheral blood, sampled on day 0 of AZD1222 vaccination. The TCR originated in an adult in good health. The rearrangement links TRBV29-1 to TRBJ2-1, with 8 nucleotides matching TRBD1. In nucleotides, the CDR3 is TGCAGCGTTGGTGAAAAGGGGACAGGTGGTGATGAGCAGTTCTTC. This codes for CSVGEKGTGGDEQFF.